This T cell receptor (beta chain) was found in a study of cytomegalovirus exposure and HLA in healthy donors. About this clone itself: Its specificity is not known.

Sequencing was performed with immunoSEQ multiplex PCR; in TCRdb, only in-frame clones are kept and a portion is missing. The table lists 150,000 or so clones, roughly 89% of them singletons. Study outcomes and limitations: According to a subsequent analysis, TCR clusters identified in the first cohort showed a tendency to co-occur across the 120 validation repertoires. The authors enumerated some 160 TCR beta chains as linked to cytomegalovirus. Reportedly, diagnosis of cytomegalovirus status by the classifier showed high specificity and sensitivity.

CDR1 and CDR2 (germline): PRHDT, FYEKMQ (reference sequence). This CDR3 region has 15 residues. The junction had 9 bases not matched to a gene; V was cut back by 5 bases and J by 6 bases. The sequencing input was PBMCs. The gene calls are TRBV13 and TRBJ2-5; 10 bases map to TRBD1. The TCR sequence derives from a woman between 18 and 29 years old in good health and CMV-seropositive. The chain's CDR3 is CASSLGQGDGKTQYF. CDR3 coding DNA: TGTGCCAGCAGCCTCGGACAGGGGGATGGTAAGACCCAGTACTTC.